The 24 T cell receptor beta chains given below trace back to one sample, sequenced in a study of T cell responses to AZD1222 COVID-19 vaccine. Assay used: immunoSEQ multiplex PCR; TCRdb lists only in-frame clones, some missing. The sample lists around 130,000 clones, roughly 87% occurring once. The sample in question was peripheral blood, obtained on day 0 of AZD1222 vaccination. These TCRs come from an adult in good health.

The chain combines TRBV24-1 with TRBJ2-1; the D gene could be TRBD1 or TRBD2 (6 bases each). Germline assignment: CDR1 KGHDR and CDR2 SFDVKD. The CDR3 spans 13 residues. The V and J ends lost 7 bases and 8 bases respectively, with 14 bases between them. In DNA form, the CDR3 reads TGTGCCACCAGGGAGGGGGGTAACCATGAGCAGTTCTTC. Amino acid sequence: CATREGGNHEQFF.

The chain carries TRBV6-1 and TRBJ1-2; TRBD1 is a possible D gene (5 bases). Germline V gene lookup returns CDR1 MNHNS and CDR2 SASEGT. V lost 3 bases to trimming and J lost 5 bases, with 22 bases between them. The CDR3 runs to 17 residues. CDR3 sequence: CASSDFGGNRPFYGYTF. The CDR3 bases are TGTGCCAGCAGTGATTTCGGGGGGAACCGGCCTTTTTATGGCTACACCTTC.

V is TRBV3-1 (or the pseudogene TRBV3-2) and J is TRBJ2-3; D might be TRBD2 (6 bases). The germline gives CDR1 LGHDT, CDR2 YNNKEL (reference sequence). The CDR3 runs 17 residues. Trimming cost V 5 bases and J 4 bases, with 22 bases left between them. The CDR3 loop is CASSSHGAGRRSDTQYF. DNA of the CDR3: TGTGCCAGCAGCTCTCACGGTGCGGGGAGAAGATCAGATACGCAGTATTTT.

The V call is TRBV7-9, the J call TRBJ1-3; D is unresolved. The CDR3 has 16 amino acids. V lost 4 bases, J lost 0 bases, and 13 bases lay in between. The germline V gene has CDR1 SEHNR and CDR2 FQNEAQ (reference sequence). CDR3 residues: CASSSGIQFSGNTIYF. The DNA for the CDR3 is TGTGCCAGCAGCTCGGGTATCCAGTTCTCTGGAAACACCATATATTTT.

Regarding this clone: A read error may account for a junction end that differs from germline. The rearrangement uses TRBV5-4 and TRBJ1-2; D possibly corresponds to TRBD1 (6 bases). The germline gives CDR1 SGHNT, CDR2 YYREEE (reference sequence). The CDR3 extends over 14 amino acids. DNA for the CDR3: TGTGCCAGCAGTTTGGACAGCCTTAACTATGGCTACACCTTC. Protein product: CASSLDSLNYGYTF.

V usage is TRBV19 and J usage is TRBJ2-7; 7 bases are a match to TRBD1. The CDR3 sequence is 14 residues long. CDR1 LNHDA and CDR2 SQIVND come from the germline V gene (reference sequence). After removal of 2 bases from V and 0 bases from J, the junction contained 1 base not matched to a gene. Here the CDR3 DNA reads TGTGCCAGTAGTATAAGGGACAGCTCCTACGAGCAGTACTTC. It yields the protein CASSIRDSSYEQYF.

The chain links TRBV18 to TRBJ1-1; D is uncertain. The V end lost 3 bases, the J end lost 10 bases, and 15 bases lay between the germline ends. The CDR3 spans 13 residues. Germline lookup yields CDR1 KGHSH and CDR2 LQKENI. CDR3 protein: CASSPGMPIRAFF. CDR3 DNA sequence: TGTGCCAGCTCACCTGGGATGCCGATACGAGCTTTCTTT.

The CDR3 loop is CASSISLGIGRGNQPQHF. CDR3 nucleotide sequence: TGTGCCAGTAGTATTTCCTTGGGGATAGGTAGGGGCAATCAGCCCCAGCATTTT. The genes are TRBV19 and TRBJ1-5, with unresolved D. The V end lost 3 bases, the J end lost 2 bases, and 20 bases lay between the germline ends. CDR3 length equals 18 residues. Germline CDR1 and CDR2: LNHDA and SQIVND (reference sequence).

The CDR3 DNA reads TGTGCCAGCAGTGACAAAGGACAGACTTACTATGGCTACACCTTC. Encoded protein: CASSDKGQTYYGYTF. V and J are TRBV2 and TRBJ1-2; D possibly corresponds to TRBD1 (6 bases). CDR1 is SNHLY and CDR2 is FYNNEI in the germline V gene. This CDR3 contains 15 residues. V was shortened by 3 bases and J by 3 bases, with 14 bases between the two germline ends. The full variable domain, rest sourced from reference TRBV2 and TRBJ1-2, is EPEVTQTPSHQVTQMGQEVILRCVPISNHLYFYWYRQILGQKVEFLVSFYNNEISEKSEIFDDQFSVERPDGSNFTLKIRSTKLEDSAMYFCASSDKGQTYYGYTFGSGTRLTVV.

The chain combines TRBV7-2 with TRBJ2-7; D gene uncertain. With 5 bases removed from V and 3 bases from J, the gap between germline ends came to 11 bases. The CDR3 runs to 13 residues. Germline lookup yields CDR1 SGHTA and CDR2 FQGNSA. This chain's CDR3 is CASSQASNYEQYF. For the CDR3, the DNA is TGTGCCAGCAGCCAGGCCAGTAACTACGAGCAGTACTTC.

The gene calls are TRBV28 and TRBJ2-3; 9 bases are a match to TRBD1. From germline, CDR1 is MDHEN and CDR2 SYDVKM. This CDR3 comprises 16 residues. Unmatched junction bases numbered 9, after V lost 5 bases and J lost 3 bases. The CDR3 region is CASSDSPGQGTDTQYF. The CDR3 region has the DNA TGTGCCAGCAGTGATTCTCCGGGACAGGGTACAGATACGCAGTATTTT.

The table lists this clone with a count of one. The gene calls are TRBV12-3 or TRBV12-4 and TRBJ2-7; no reliable D call. Trimming removed 2 bases at V and 2 bases at J, with 7 bases between. The CDR3 consists of 13 residues. The CDR3 nucleotides are TGTGCCAGCAGTTTACTCAGTCCCTACGAGCAGTACTTC. It yields the protein CASSLLSPYEQYF.

The chain uses TRBV4-1 and TRBJ2-7, with TRBD1 matching 9 bases. The germline V gene encodes CDR1 MGHRA and CDR2 YSYEKL. Trimming cost V 6 bases and J 3 bases; bases outside gene matches: 6. The CDR3 runs to 14 residues. The CDR3 spells CASRTTGGGYEQYF. The CDR3 DNA reads as TGCGCCAGCAGGACAACAGGGGGCGGCTACGAGCAGTACTTC.

The CDR3: CATSDPASSNYGYTF. The CDR3 DNA sequence: TGTGCCACCAGTGACCCAGCTTCTTCTAACTATGGCTACACCTTC. The rearrangement joins TRBV24-1 to TRBJ1-2; D call uncertain. The germline CDR1 and CDR2 sequences are KGHDR and SFDVKD. The CDR3 spans 15 residues. Trimming shortened V by 4 bases and J by 0 bases, and 11 bases separated the two germline ends.

This chain links TRBV19 with TRBJ2-6, with no clear D. CDR1 and CDR2 from the germline V gene are LNHDA and SQIVND (reference sequence). V lost 5 bases to trimming and J lost 2 bases, with 10 bases between them. The CDR3 consists of 15 residues. CDR3 in DNA: TGTGCCAGTAGTGACTCTGGGACTGGGGCCAACGTCCTGACTTTC. Translation gives CASSDSGTGANVLTF. The full variable domain, completed using reference TRBV19 and TRBJ2-6, is DGGITQSPKYLFRKEGQNVTLSCEQNLNHDAMYWYRQDPGQGLRLIYYSQIVNDFQKGDIAEGYSVSREKKESFPLTVTSAQKNPTAFYLCASSDSGTGANVLTFGAGSRLTVL.

This chain links TRBV5-6 with TRBJ2-7; D is uncertain. Between the trimmed V and J ends, which lost 3 bases and 1 base, there was a span of 14 bases. This CDR3 has 15 residues. Germline V lookup: CDR1 SGHDT, CDR2 YYEEEE. CDR3 amino acids: CASSWDQSLSYEQYF. The CDR3 DNA follows: TGTGCCAGCAGCTGGGATCAGTCACTATCCTACGAGCAGTACTTC.

The rearrangement links TRBV5-4 to TRBJ2-5; D is unclear. Germline assignment: CDR1 SGHNT and CDR2 YYREEE (reference sequence). V was clipped by 0 bases and J by 4 bases, with 7 bases between them. The CDR3 extends over 13 amino acids. CDR3: CASSLESRETQYF. CDR3 DNA sequence: TGTGCCAGCAGCTTGGAGAGCAGAGAGACCCAGTACTTC.

The V call is TRBV19, the J call TRBJ1-5; D might be TRBD1 (5 bases). Trimming removed 7 bases at V and 3 bases at J, with 13 bases between. Germline V gives CDR1 LNHDA, CDR2 SQIVND (reference sequence). This CDR3 comprises 14 residues. CDR3 amino acids: CASTKGRINQPQHF. Written as DNA, the CDR3 is TGTGCCAGTACCAAGGGACGGATCAATCAGCCCCAGCATTTT.

This rearrangement joins TRBV27 to TRBJ1-5; 11 bases match TRBD1. The CDR3 length is 15 residues. Germline V gives CDR1 MNHEY, CDR2 SMNVEV (reference sequence). After removal of 6 bases from V and 9 bases from J, the junction contained 10 bases not matched to a gene. CDR3 amino acids: CASSPGTGGGRPQHF. CDR3 nucleotides: TGTGCCAGCAGCCCTGGGACAGGGGGGGGCAGGCCCCAGCATTTT.

This clone was seen a single time. The rearrangement uses TRBV28 and TRBJ2-7; D not resolved. V lost 6 bases and J lost 4, with 13 bases in between. The CDR3 has 13 residues. Germline-derived CDR1 and CDR2 are MDHEN and SYDVKM. CDR3 in DNA: TGTGCCAGCAGACCCGGACCGCTGTACGAGCAGTACTTC. Its translation is CASRPGPLYEQYF.

The CDR3 DNA reads as TGTGCCAGCGCTTCGGGACAGGGATTTAACGAGCAGTACTTC. Amino acids: CASASGQGFNEQYF. The genes are TRBV7-9 and TRBJ2-7; 9 nucleotides agree with TRBD1. Germline trimming cut 8 bases from V and 5 bases from J; bases unmatched to any gene: 10. CDR3 length: 14 amino acids. Per germline, CDR1 SEHNR and CDR2 FQNEAQ (reference sequence).

This chain links TRBV2 with TRBJ1-6; D not certain. Deletions cut 7 bases from V and 9 bases from J, with 13 bases between. CDR1 is SNHLY and CDR2 is FYNNEI in the germline V gene. The CDR3 spans 13 residues. The CDR3 region has the DNA TGTGCCAGCACCTATGGCGGGATTTCACCCCTCCACTTT. The encoded protein is CASTYGGISPLHF.

In this sample, this clone turned up once. The chain is built from TRBV4-2 and TRBJ1-2; D uncertain. The V and J ends lost 0 bases and 0 bases respectively, with 5 bases between them. Germline loops: CDR1 LGHNA, CDR2 YNFKEQ. This CDR3 has 14 amino acids. CDR3 in amino acids: CASSQDRTNYGYTF. The CDR3 DNA follows: TGTGCCAGCAGCCAAGATAGGACTAACTATGGCTACACCTTC.

This clone was counted a single time. J is TRBJ2-3 and V is TRBV11-3; D ambiguous. CDR1 is SGHNT, CDR2 YENEEA, per germline. V dropped 0 bases and J dropped 4 bases, with 5 bases sitting between them. The CDR3 length is 13 residues. The CDR3 nucleotides are TGTGCCAGCAGCTTAGATCGTTCAGATACGCAGTATTTT. Translation gives CASSLDRSDTQYF.